Included here is one TCR beta chain sequence, with context. What it binds is unknown. Trimming took off 6 bases at V and 1 base at J, with 27 bases between the two ends. Germline CDR1 reads DFQATT; CDR2 reads SNEGSKA (reference sequence). The CDR3 runs to 18 residues. Via MiXCR, TCRdb re-called the reads, giving one row per CDR3 protein. This sample has about 900,000 distinct CDR3 sequences, with 31% found just once. This entry comes from a study of T cell repertoires in cytomegalovirus infection. Across the whole study: CMV epitopes used comprised recently identified HLA-C-restricted ones and well-studied HLA-B-restricted ones. CMV infection together with matching HLA type was indicated by public TCR beta signatures.

Points from the study as a whole: Across the ex vivo response, the dominant clonotypes were HLA-C-restricted CMV-specific TCR beta clonotypes. Carriers of CMV and the relevant HLA type were discriminated by public TCR beta frequency.

The chain has TRBV20-1 and TRBJ2-5; D is ambiguous. This receptor was identified in a human donor in good health (CMV status not recorded). Some clones in this sample may be carry-over from other donors' samples. Sample: cultured CD8+ T cells from PBMCs, taken from culture after CMV antigen stimulation. CDR3 sequence (DNA): TGCAGTGCGAACGACGCGCTTGGAATTACGGCATCCCAAGAGACCCAGTACTTC. Its protein product is CSANDALGITASQETQYF.